This TCR beta chain was documented in a study of metastatic and nonmetastatic thyroid tumors. Background on the study: From malignant and benign thyroid patients, repertoires in blood and in tumor or nodule tissue were compared. Study findings and constraints: Reported TCR beta diversity, measured in blood and tumor, was significantly higher for malignant thyroid tumors than for benign nodules.

At least ten counts were recorded for this clone. The antigen is undetermined. CDR1 DFQATT and CDR2 SNEGSKA come from the germline V gene (reference sequence). Trimming took 1 base from V and 10 from J; bases not matched to a gene: 9. CDR3 length: 13 amino acids. No treatment of any kind had been given to any patient before thyroid surgery. The authors' processing: The study built a papillary thyroid cancer distant-metastasis classifier from CDR3 differences across clinicopathological groups. TCRdb re-processed the PCR reads through MiXCR. The V and J calls were determined by TCRdb, not by the authors. The sample comprises some 31,000 clones, about 4.1% of which are singletons, and around 20% rests with the top ten.

Sequenced sample: blood. The chain recombines TRBV20-1 with TRBJ1-1; 7 bases match TRBD1. The sequence was obtained from a female donor with papillary thyroid cancer or a benign thyroid nodule (not recorded which). Some clones in this sample may be carry-over from other donors' samples. The CDR3 sequence is CSARVPGQPGAFF. CDR3 sequence (DNA): TGCAGTGCTAGAGTCCCGGGACAGCCAGGAGCTTTCTTT.